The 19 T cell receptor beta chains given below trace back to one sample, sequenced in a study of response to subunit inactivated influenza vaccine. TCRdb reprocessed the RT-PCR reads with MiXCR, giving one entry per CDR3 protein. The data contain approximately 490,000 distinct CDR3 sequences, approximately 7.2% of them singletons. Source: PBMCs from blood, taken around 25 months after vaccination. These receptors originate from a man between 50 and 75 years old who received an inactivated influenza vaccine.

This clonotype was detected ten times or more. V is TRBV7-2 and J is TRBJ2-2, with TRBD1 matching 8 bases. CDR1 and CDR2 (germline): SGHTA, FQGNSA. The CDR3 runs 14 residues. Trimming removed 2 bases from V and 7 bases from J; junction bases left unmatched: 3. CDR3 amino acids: CASSLSTGVGELFF. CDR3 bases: TGTGCCAGCAGCTTATCGACAGGGGTCGGGGAGCTGTTTTTT.

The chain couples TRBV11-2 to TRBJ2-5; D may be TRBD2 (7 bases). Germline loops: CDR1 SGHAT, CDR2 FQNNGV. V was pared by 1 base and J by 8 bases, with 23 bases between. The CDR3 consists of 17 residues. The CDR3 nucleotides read TGTGCCAGCAGCTTAGCCTGGACATCAAATCGGGGGGCTACCCAGTACTTC. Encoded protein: CASSLAWTSNRGATQYF.

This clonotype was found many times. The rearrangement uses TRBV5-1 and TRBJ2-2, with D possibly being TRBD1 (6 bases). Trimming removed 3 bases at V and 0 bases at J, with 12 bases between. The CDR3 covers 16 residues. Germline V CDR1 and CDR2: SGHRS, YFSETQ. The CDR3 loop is CASSWTVSSNTGELFF. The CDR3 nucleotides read TGCGCCAGCAGCTGGACAGTGTCGTCGAACACCGGGGAGCTGTTTTTT.

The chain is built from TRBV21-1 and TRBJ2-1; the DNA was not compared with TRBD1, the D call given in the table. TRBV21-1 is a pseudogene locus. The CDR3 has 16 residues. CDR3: CASSNRRRGGYNEQFF. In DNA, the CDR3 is TGTGCCAGCAGCAATCGTCGGAGGGGGGGGTACAATGAGCAGTTCTTC.

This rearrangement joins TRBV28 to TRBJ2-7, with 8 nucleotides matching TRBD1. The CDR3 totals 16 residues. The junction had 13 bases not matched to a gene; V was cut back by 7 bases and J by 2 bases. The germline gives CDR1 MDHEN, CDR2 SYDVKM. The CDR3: CASTQPRQGNTYEQYF. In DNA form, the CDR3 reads TGTGCCAGCACTCAACCTCGACAGGGGAACACCTACGAGCAGTACTTC.

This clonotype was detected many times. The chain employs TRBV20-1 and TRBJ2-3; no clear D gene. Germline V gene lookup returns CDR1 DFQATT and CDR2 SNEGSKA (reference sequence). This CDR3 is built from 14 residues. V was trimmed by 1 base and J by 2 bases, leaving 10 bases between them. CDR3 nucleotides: TGCAGTGCTAGAGCTGGCAGGTACACAGATACGCAGTATTTT. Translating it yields CSARAGRYTDTQYF.

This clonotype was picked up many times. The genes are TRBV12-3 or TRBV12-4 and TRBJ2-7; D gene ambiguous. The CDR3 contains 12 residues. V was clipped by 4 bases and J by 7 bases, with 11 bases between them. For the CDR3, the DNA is TGTGCCAGCAGTTCTTATATAGGGGAGCAGTACTTC. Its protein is CASSSYIGEQYF.

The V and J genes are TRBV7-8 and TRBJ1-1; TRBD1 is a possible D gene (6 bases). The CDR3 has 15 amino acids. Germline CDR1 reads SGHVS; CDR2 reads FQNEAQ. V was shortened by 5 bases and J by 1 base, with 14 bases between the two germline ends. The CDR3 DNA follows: TGTGCCAGCAGCCTAGAGGGGGGGCGGAACACTGAAGCTTTCTTT. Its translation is CASSLEGGRNTEAFF.

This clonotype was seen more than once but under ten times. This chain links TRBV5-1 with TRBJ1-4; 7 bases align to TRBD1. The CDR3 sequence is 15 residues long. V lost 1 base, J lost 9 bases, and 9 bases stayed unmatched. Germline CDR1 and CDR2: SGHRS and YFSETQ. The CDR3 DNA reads TGCGCCAGCAGCTTGAGACAGGGACGGACCAAAAAACTGTTTTTT. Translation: CASSLRQGRTKKLFF.

As DNA, the CDR3 is TGTGCCAGCTGTCTATCAGAGGAATGGAACACTGAAGCTTTCTTT. Translation: CASCLSEEWNTEAFF. V usage is TRBV2 and J usage is TRBJ1-1; D gene ambiguous. The V end was cut by 8 bases, the J end by 1 base, with 17 bases between. Per the germline V gene, CDR1 is SNHLY and CDR2 is FYNNEI. CDR3 length: 15 amino acids. Full variable domain (missing parts from reference TRBV2 and TRBJ1-1): EPEVTQTPSHQVTQMGQEVILRCVPISNHLYFYWYRQILGQKVEFLVSFYNNEISEKSEIFDDQFSVERPDGSNFTLKIRSTKLEDSAMYFCASCLSEEWNTEAFFGQGTRLTVV.

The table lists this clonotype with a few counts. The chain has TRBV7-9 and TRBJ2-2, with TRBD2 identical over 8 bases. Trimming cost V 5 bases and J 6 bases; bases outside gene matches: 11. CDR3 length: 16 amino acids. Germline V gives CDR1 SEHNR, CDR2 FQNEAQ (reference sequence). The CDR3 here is CASSRLVSGSPGELFF. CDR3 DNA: TGTGCCAGCAGCCGCCTCGTGAGCGGGAGTCCCGGGGAGCTGTTTTTT.

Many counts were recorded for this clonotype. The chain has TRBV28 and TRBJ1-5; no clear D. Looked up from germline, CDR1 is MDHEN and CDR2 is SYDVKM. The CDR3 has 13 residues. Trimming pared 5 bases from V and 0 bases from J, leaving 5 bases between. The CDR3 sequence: CASSTDSNQPQHF. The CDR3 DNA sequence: TGTGCCAGCAGTACAGATAGCAATCAGCCCCAGCATTTT. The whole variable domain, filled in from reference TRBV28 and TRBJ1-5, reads DVKVTQSSRYLVKRTGEKVFLECVQDMDHENMFWYRQDPGLGLRLIYFSYDVKMKEKGDIPEGYSVSREKKERFSLILESASTNQTSMYLCASSTDSNQPQHFGDGTRLSIL.

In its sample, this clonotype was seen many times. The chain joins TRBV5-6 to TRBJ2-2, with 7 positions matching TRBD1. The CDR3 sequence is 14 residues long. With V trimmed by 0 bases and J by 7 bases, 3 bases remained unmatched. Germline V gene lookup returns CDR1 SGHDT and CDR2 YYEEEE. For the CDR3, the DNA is TGTGCCAGCAGCTTGGGCCAGGGGGTCGGGGAGCTGTTTTTT. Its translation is CASSLGQGVGELFF.

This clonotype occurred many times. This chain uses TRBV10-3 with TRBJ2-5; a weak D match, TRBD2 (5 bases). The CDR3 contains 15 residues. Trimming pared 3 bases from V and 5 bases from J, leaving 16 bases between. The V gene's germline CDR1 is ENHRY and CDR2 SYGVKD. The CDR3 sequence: CAISDPAGPKETQYF. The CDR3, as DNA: TGTGCCATCAGTGACCCTGCGGGCCCCAAGGAGACCCAGTACTTC.

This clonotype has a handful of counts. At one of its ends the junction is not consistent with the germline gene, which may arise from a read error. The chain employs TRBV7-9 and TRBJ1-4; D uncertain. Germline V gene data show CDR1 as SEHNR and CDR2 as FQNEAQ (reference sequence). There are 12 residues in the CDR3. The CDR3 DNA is TGTGCCAGCAGCTTATCGGGCGGCTGGCCCCGATTT. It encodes CASSLSGGWPRF.

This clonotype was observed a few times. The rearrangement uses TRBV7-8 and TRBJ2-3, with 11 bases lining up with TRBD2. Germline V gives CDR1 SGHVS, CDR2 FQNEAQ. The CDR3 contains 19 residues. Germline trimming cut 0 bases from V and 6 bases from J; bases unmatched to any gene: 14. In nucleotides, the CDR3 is TGTGCCAGCAGCTTAGCGGTCCGGCGGACTAGCGGGCCTGGGGATACGCAGTATTTT. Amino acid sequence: CASSLAVRRTSGPGDTQYF. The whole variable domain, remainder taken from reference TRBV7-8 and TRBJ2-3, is GAGVSQSPRYKVAKRGQDVALRCDPISGHVSLFWYQQALGQGPEFLTYFQNEAQLDKSGLPSDRFFAERPEGSVSTLKIQRTQQEDSAVYLCASSLAVRRTSGPGDTQYFGPGTRLTVL.

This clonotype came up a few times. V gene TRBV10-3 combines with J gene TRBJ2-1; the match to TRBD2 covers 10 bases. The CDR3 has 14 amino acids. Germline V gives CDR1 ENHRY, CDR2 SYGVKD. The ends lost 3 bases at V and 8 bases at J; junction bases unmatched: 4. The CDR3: CAISDSSGGHEQFF. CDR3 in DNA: TGTGCCATCAGTGATTCTAGCGGGGGTCATGAGCAGTTCTTC.

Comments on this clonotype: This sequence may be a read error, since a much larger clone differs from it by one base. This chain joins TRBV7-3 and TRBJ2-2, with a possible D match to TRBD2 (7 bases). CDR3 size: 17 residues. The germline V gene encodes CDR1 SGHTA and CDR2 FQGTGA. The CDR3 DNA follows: TGTGCCAGCAGCTTAGACGGGCTGGCGGGGGACACCGGGGGGCTGTTTTTT. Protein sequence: CASSLDGLAGDTGGLFF. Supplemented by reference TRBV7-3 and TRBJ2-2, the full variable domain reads GAGVSQTPSNKVTEKGKYVELRCDPISGHTALYWYRQSLGQGPEFLIYFQGTGAADDSGLPNDRFFAVRPEGSVSTLKIQRTERGDSAVYLCASSLDGLAGDTGGLFFGEGSRLTVL.

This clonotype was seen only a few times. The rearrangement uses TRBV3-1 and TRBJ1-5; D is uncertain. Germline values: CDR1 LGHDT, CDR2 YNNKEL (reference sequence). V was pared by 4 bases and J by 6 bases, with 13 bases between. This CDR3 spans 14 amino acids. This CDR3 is CASSRTTSTQPQHF. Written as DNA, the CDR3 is TGTGCCAGCAGCCGGACCACCTCCACTCAGCCCCAGCATTTT.